Below, 21 T cell receptor beta chains from the same sample are listed, as sequenced in a study of tumor-infiltrating lymphocytes in primary liver carcinoma. Unsorted bulk tissue, about 19-32 mg of it, served as the source for co-extraction of RNA and DNA. The authors made TCR beta cDNA from about 500 ng total RNA with a constant-region primer. A slightly modified ARM-PCR protocol with three nested multiplex PCR rounds produced these TCR beta libraries. Forward primers for TRBV1-TRBV30 and a C-beta reverse primer served the first two PCR rounds, at approximately 10 cycles each. Each CDR3 protein is one row after TCRdb ran MiXCR on the multiplex PCR reads. The data hold roughly 100,000 distinct CDR3 sequences, with about two thirds observed a single time. The sequencing input was liver tumor tissue from sampling region 2. The subset is: tumor region T2, inferior pole. The receptor set was obtained from an older woman with primary liver carcinoma and hepatitis B virus infection.

This clonotype was recorded at least ten times. The V gene is TRBV6-1, the J gene TRBJ2-2; D unresolved. The CDR3 has 16 residues. V lost 8 bases to trimming and J lost 0 bases, with 16 bases between them. Germline values: CDR1 MNHNS, CDR2 SASEGT. CDR3 residues: CASQKKDGSNTGELFF. CDR3 in DNA: TGTGCCAGCCAAAAAAAAGACGGATCGAACACCGGGGAGCTGTTTTTT.

A note on this clonotype: Likely a read error: the CDR3 ends without its conserved phenylalanine or tryptophan. The chain couples TRBV12-3 or TRBV12-4 to TRBJ1-1, with D perhaps TRBD1 (5 bases). Between the trimmed V and J ends, which lost 4 bases and 0 bases, there was a span of 9 bases. The CDR3 has 14 amino acids. The CDR3 region is CASSSGRVNTEAFS. The DNA of the CDR3 is TGTGCCAGCAGTTCAGGGAGGGTGAACACTGAAGCTTTCTCT.

The chain combines TRBV12-3 or TRBV12-4 with TRBJ2-3; D may be TRBD2 (6 bases). The CDR3 is made up of 16 amino acids. Trimming removed 3 bases from V and 1 base from J, with 14 bases in between. Here the CDR3 reads CASSFGAGMGTDTQYF. The DNA of the CDR3 is TGTGCCAGCAGTTTCGGCGCGGGAATGGGCACAGATACGCAGTATTTT.

Remarks on this clonotype: A read error is likely, as this CDR3 ends without the conserved phenylalanine or tryptophan. No DNA is shown, since the ends of the CDR3 on it are uncertain; the CDR3 is the one TCRdb lists. This sequence joins TRBV11-3 and TRBJ1-5. Per the germline V gene, CDR1 is SGHNT and CDR2 is YENEEA. A total of 13 residues make up the CDR3, ends included. The CDR3 reads CASNSGGNQPQHY.

Points on this clonotype: A read error may produce the germline difference seen at one junction end. The chain is built from TRBV5-4 and TRBJ1-2, with 7 bases matching TRBD1. The germline CDR1 and CDR2 sequences are SGHNT and YYREEE (reference sequence). This CDR3 contains 14 residues. The CDR3 DNA reads TGTGACAGCAGCCCCTTCGACAGGGTGACTGGCTACACCTTC. Its translation: CDSSPFDRVTGYTF.

The chain recombines TRBV28 with TRBJ2-2; 7 nucleotides line up with TRBD1. The CDR3 runs to 17 residues. V lost 3 bases and J lost 7; bases outside the gene matches: 14. CDR1 is MDHEN and CDR2 is SYDVKM in the germline V gene. The CDR3 DNA follows: TGTGCCAGCAGTTTCGGCGCGGTAGGGGGCCTCAGCGGGGAGCTGTTTTTT. Translation gives CASSFGAVGGLSGELFF.

Points on this clonotype: The conserved final phenylalanine or tryptophan is absent from the CDR3, which likely points to a read error. V usage is TRBV5-6 and J usage is TRBJ2-7; 7 bases are shared with TRBD2. The CDR3 has 15 amino acids. Germline assignment: CDR1 SGHDT and CDR2 YYEEEE. This CDR3 reads CASSSRIAGSYEQYL. The CDR3 DNA is TGTGCCAGCAGCTCCCGGATAGCGGGCTCCTACGAACAGTACCTC.

This clonotype was detected ten times or more. The V gene is TRBV11-2, the J gene TRBJ2-5; maybe TRBD2 (7 bases). Germline CDR1 is SGHAT and CDR2 is FQNNGV. This CDR3 region has 17 residues. The V end lost 4 bases, the J end lost 5 bases, and 23 bases lay between the germline ends. CDR3 residues: CASSSRGGGGSKETQYF. The CDR3 nucleotides are TGTGCCAGCAGCTCGAGGGGGGGCGGAGGGTCCAAGGAGACCCAGTACTTC.

On this clonotype itself: One junction end does not reproduce the germline sequence, and a read error may be involved. The chain employs TRBV11-3 and TRBJ2-7, with 7 bases that match TRBD1. Germline CDR1 reads SGHNT; CDR2 reads YENEEA. This CDR3 has 15 residues. CDR3 loop: CASSNWDSGSYEQYF. The CDR3 bases are TGTGCCAGCAGCAATTGGGACAGTGGTTCCTACGAGCAATACTTC.

Comment on this clonotype: At one boundary the junction diverges from the germline segment, which might be a read error. The CDR3 region has the DNA TGTGCCAGCAGTTTAGGGGAGAGTCAGCCCCATCATTTT. Its translation: CASSLGESQPHHF. J is TRBJ1-5 and V is TRBV12-3 or TRBV12-4; D uncertain. The CDR3 is made up of 13 amino acids.

On this clonotype: An end of the junction differs from the germline gene, which may be a read error. The chain uses TRBV11-1 and TRBJ2-3; TRBD2 might be the D (5 bases). Germline V gene sequence: CDR1 SGHAT, CDR2 FQDESV (reference sequence). The CDR3 is 14 residues long. The CDR3 region has the DNA TGTGTCGGCAGCTTAAGACAACGTGTGGGAGAGTCTCACTTT. The encoded protein is CVGSLRQRVGESHF.

This clonotype was picked up one time. Relative to the germline gene, one junction end is altered; a read error may explain this. The rearrangement joins TRBV4-2 to TRBJ1-2; D call uncertain. The germline gives CDR1 LGHNA, CDR2 YNFKEQ. The CDR3 consists of 13 residues. In DNA, the CDR3 is TGTGCCAGCAGCTTCCGGGAAAACTATGGCTACGCCTTC. Amino acid sequence: CASSFRENYGYAF.

The chain links TRBV11-2 to TRBJ2-3; D assignment may be TRBD1 or TRBD2 (5 bases each). The CDR3 sequence is 16 residues long. Germline CDR1 reads SGHAT; CDR2 reads FQNNGV. Trimming stripped 6 bases from V and 2 bases from J, with 18 bases between. The CDR3 DNA reads as TGTGCCAGCAGTGCAGAGTGCCGGGGCTACACAGATACGCAGTATTTT. Its translation: CASSAECRGYTDTQYF.

With respect to this clonotype: A junction boundary mismatches the germline segment, possibly from a read error. The chain is built from TRBV11-2 and TRBJ2-3, with 9 bases lining up with TRBD1. There are 16 residues in the CDR3. Germline V gives CDR1 SGHAT, CDR2 FQNNGV. The CDR3 DNA reads as TGTGCCAGCAGCTCAACCAGGTTACAGGGGGCGGATACGCAGTTTTTT. Protein sequence: CASSSTRLQGADTQFF.

This rearrangement joins TRBV2 to TRBJ1-2, with D unclear. The CDR3 totals 11 residues. V was cut by 9 bases and J by 7 bases, with 12 bases left in between. CDR1 SNHLY and CDR2 FYNNEI come from the germline V gene. The CDR3 loop is CARGGYGGYTF. The CDR3 DNA follows: TGTGCCAGAGGAGGGTACGGTGGCTACACCTTC.

As for this clonotype: The germline gene is not matched at one end of the junction; a read error may be the cause. The J gene is TRBJ2-7, the V gene TRBV29-1; D is undetermined. The germline gives CDR1 SQVTM, CDR2 ANQGSEA. CDR3 length equals 12 residues. CDR3: CSVEEKGREQHF. CDR3 coding DNA: TGCAGCGTTGAAGAGAAAGGCCGCGAGCAGCATTTC.

On this clonotype itself: The germline gene is not matched at one end of the junction; a read error may be the cause. J is TRBJ1-5 and V is TRBV14; possibly TRBD1 for D (6 bases). The CDR3 is 14 residues long. The germline CDR1 and CDR2 sequences are SGHDN and FVKESK. CDR3 residues: CASSRGGQNQSQHF. The CDR3, as DNA: TGTGCCAGCAGTCGTGGGGGGCAGAATCAGTCCCAGCATTTT.

Note on this clonotype: One base away lies a much larger clone, so this may be a sequencing read error. The chain links TRBV5-1 to TRBJ2-5; 7 nucleotides match TRBD1. This CDR3 has 14 amino acids. The germline gives CDR1 SGHRS, CDR2 YFSETQ. V dropped 1 base and J dropped 2; count of bases not matched to a gene: 2. This CDR3 is CASSLYRGQETQYF. DNA of the CDR3: TGCGCCAGCAGCTTGTACAGGGGACAAGAGACCCAGTACTTC.

This clonotype was counted between two and nine times. The junction departs from the called germline gene at one end, perhaps through a read error. This sequence joins TRBV5-5 and TRBJ2-3; tentatively, D is TRBD1 (6 bases). The CDR3 consists of 14 residues. The germline V gene has CDR1 SGHKS and CDR2 YYEKEE (reference sequence). This chain's CDR3 is CAGSLGQLTDTQYF. The CDR3 region has the DNA TGTGCCGGCAGCTTGGGACAACTCACAGATACGCAGTATTTT.

The chain joins TRBV11-2 to TRBJ2-7; D is perhaps TRBD2 (5 bases). The germline V and J ends were trimmed by 1 base and 3 bases, with 13 bases remaining between them. There are 15 residues in the CDR3. The germline V gene has CDR1 SGHAT and CDR2 FQNNGV. The DNA for the CDR3 is TGTGCCAGCAGCTTAGCGTCGGCAGGAGGCTACGAGCAGTACTTC. Encoded protein: CASSLASAGGYEQYF.

A remark on this clonotype: Given the absence of the conserved phenylalanine or tryptophan at the CDR3 end, a read error is likely. The DNA is omitted, as the CDR3 cannot be located on it reliably, and the CDR3 follows TCRdb's listing. The rearrangement links TRBV11-3 to TRBJ2-1; TRBD1 is the table's D call and was not checked against the DNA. Ends included, the CDR3 has 16 residues. Germline CDR1 and CDR2: SGHNT and YENEEA. The CDR3: CASSLDGQGAVNEQSL.